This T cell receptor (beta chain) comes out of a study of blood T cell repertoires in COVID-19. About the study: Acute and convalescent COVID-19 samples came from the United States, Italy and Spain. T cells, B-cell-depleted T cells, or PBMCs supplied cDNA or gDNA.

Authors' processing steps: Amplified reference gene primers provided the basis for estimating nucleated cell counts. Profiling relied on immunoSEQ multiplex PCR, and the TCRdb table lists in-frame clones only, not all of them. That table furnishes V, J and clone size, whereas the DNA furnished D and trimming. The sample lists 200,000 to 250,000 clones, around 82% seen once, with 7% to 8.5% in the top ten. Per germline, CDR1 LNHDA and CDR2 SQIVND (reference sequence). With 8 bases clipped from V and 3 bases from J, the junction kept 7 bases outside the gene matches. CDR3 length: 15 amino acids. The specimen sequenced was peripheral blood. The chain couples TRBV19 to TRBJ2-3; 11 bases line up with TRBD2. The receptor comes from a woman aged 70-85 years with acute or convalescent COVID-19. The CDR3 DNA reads TGTGCCAGTCAACTCACTAGCGGGGGAACAGATACGCAGTATTTT. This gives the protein CASQLTSGGTDTQYF.